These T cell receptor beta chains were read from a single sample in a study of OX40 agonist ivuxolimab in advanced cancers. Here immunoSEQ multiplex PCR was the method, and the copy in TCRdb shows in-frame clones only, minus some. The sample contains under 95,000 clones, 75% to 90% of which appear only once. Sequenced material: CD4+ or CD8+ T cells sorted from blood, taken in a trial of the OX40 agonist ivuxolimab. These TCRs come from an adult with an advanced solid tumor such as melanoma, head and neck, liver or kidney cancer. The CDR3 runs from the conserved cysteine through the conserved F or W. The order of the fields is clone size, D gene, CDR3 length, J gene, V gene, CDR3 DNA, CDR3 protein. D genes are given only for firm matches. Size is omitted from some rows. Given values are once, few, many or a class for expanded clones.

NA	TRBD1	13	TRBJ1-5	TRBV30	TGTGCCTGGAGTGGACAGGGTAATCAGCCCCAGCATTTT	CAWSGQGNQPQHF
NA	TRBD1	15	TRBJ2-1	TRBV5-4	TGTGCCAGCAGCAGCCGGGACAGGGTCCCCAATGAGCAGTTCTTC	CASSSRDRVPNEQFF
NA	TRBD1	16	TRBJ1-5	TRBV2	TGTGCCAGCAGTGACCAAGGGACAGGCGTGGGTCAGCCCCAGCATTTT	CASSDQGTGVGQPQHF
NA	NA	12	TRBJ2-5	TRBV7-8	TGTGCCAGCAGCTCACTCCAAGAGACCCAGTACTTC	CASSSLQETQYF
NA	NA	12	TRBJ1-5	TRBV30	TGTGCCTGGAGTGTACTGAGTCAGCCCCAGCATTTT	CAWSVLSQPQHF
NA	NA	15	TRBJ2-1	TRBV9	TGTGCCAGCAGCAGTTGGAGTAGCGGAACCGGGGAGCAGTTCTTC	CASSSWSSGTGEQFF
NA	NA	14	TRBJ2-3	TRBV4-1	TGCGCCAGCAGCCTCACGCCAGGGGGGGATACGCAGTATTTT	CASSLTPGGDTQYF
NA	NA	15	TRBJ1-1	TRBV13	TGTGCCAGCAGCTGGGAAAGGGAGGTAGGAACTGAAGCTTTCTTT	CASSWEREVGTEAFF
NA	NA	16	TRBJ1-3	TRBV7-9	TGTGCCAGCAGCTTAGTAGGCTCTTTCTCTGGAAACACCATATATTTT	CASSLVGSFSGNTIYF
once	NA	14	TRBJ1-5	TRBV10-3	TGTGCCATCAGTGATGGGGGGAGCAATCAGCCCCAGCATTTT	CAISDGGSNQPQHF
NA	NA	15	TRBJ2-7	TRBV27	TGTGCCAGCAGTTTGCGAGGACGGGACTGGAGGGAGCAGTACTTC	CASSLRGRDWREQYF
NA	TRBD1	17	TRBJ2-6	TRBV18	TGTGCCAGCTCACCAGAACAGGGGCTTGGTGGGGCCAACGTCCTGACTTTC	CASSPEQGLGGANVLTF
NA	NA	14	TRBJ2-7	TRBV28	TGTGCCAGCAAGCGAGTAGGCACCTTTTACGAGCAGTACTTC	CASKRVGTFYEQYF
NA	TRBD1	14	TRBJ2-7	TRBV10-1	TGCGCCAGCAGTGGAGGGGGCGCCGGGGACGAGCAGTACTTC	CASSGGGAGDEQYF
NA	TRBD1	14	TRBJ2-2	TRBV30	TGTGCTCGCACAGGGGTGCCGAACACCGGGGAGCTGTTTTTT	CARTGVPNTGELFF
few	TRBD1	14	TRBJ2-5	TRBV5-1	TGCGCCAGCAGTGGGGGACAGGGGATCGAGACCCAGTACTTC	CASSGGQGIETQYF
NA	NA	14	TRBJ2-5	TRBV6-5	TGTGCCAGCAGTTACTCAAGGGGGAGTGAGACCCAGTACTTC	CASSYSRGSETQYF
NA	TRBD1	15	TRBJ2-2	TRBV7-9	TGTGCCAGCAGGCTGGGACAGGGAAAACCGGGGGAGCTGTTTTTT	CASRLGQGKPGELFF
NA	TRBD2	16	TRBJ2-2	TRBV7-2	TGTGCCAGCAGCTCGACTAGCGGGAAAAGAACCGGGGAGCTGTTTTTT	CASSSTSGKRTGELFF
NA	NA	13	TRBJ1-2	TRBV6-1	TGTGCCAGCAGTGGGGACCGCCGCTATGGCTACACCTTC	CASSGDRRYGYTF
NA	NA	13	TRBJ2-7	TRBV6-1	TGTGCCAGCAGACTAACCCCATCGGACGAGCAGTACTTC	CASRLTPSDEQYF
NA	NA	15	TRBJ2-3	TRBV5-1	TGCGCCAGCAGCTTTAGCGCCAGTACCACAGATACGCAGTATTTT	CASSFSASTTDTQYF
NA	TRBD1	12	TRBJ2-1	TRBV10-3	TGTGCCATCAGTCTACAGGGACAGGCCTCGTTCTTC	CAISLQGQASFF
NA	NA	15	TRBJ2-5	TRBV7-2	TGTGCCAGCACCTCATCGGGAGTGGGGCCAGAGACCCAGTACTTC	CASTSSGVGPETQYF
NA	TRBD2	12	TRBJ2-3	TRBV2	TGTGCCAGCAGGTTAGCGGGAGATACGCAGTATTTT	CASRLAGDTQYF
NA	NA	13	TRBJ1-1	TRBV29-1	TGCAGCTTAATCGCGGGGGGGCGAACTGAAGCTTTCTTT	CSLIAGGRTEAFF
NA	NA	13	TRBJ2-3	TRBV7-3	TGTGCCAGCAGCGCCCCCGGGGGAGATACGCAGTATTTT	CASSAPGGDTQYF